This T cell receptor (beta chain) came from a study of tumor T cells in aggressive B-cell lymphoma. Profiling relied on immunoSEQ multiplex PCR, and the TCRdb table lists in-frame clones only, not all of them. Here the sample spans 9,000 or so clones, 80% to 90% being singletons. This clone was counted once. The germline gives CDR1 MDHEN, CDR2 SYDVKM. This CDR3 spans 15 amino acids. Losses at the gene ends were 6 bases for V and 0 bases for J; bases not matched to a gene: 4. The sample was tumor tissue. V usage is TRBV28 and J usage is TRBJ1-3, with 8 bases identical to TRBD1. This clonotype originated in an adult with diffuse large B cell lymphoma. The CDR3 loop reads CASSRTGRSGNTIYF. The CDR3 DNA follows: TGTGCCAGCAGCCGGACAGGGCGCTCTGGAAACACCATATATTTT.